What follows describes a single TCR beta chain. The antigen is not known. The sample belongs to a study of T cells expressing NK-cell markers. About the research overall: Each TCR beta repertoire originated in sorted T cells that were CD3+CD56+NKG2C+, CD3+CD56+NKG2C- or CD3+CD56-NKG2C+. Among the eight sequenced donors, seven tested HCMV-seropositive and one tested seronegative. Study conclusions and caveats: These same clonotypes (in several donors) also led the CD3+CD56-NKG2C+ fraction. Several donors showed dominant NKG2C+ clonotypes comprising roughly 1.0-7.0% of their CD8+ T cells.

TCRdb derives one entry per CDR3 protein from the 5' RACE reads, leaving out DNA. The repertoire table contains 200,000 to 300,000 distinct CDR3 sequences. Germline lookup yields CDR1 ENHRY and CDR2 SYGVKD. The CDR3 is 12 residues long. This chain links TRBV10-3 with TRBJ2-3. Sequencing was carried out using blood T cells: a sorted CD56 or NKG2C T cell subset, CD4+ or CD8+ T cells, or bulk PBMC T cells (not recorded which). The receptor's source is a man between 18 and 29 years old in good health. CDR3 protein: CAISSLEDTQYF.